These T cell receptor beta chains were read from a single sample in a study of glioma-infiltrating T cells after dendritic cell vaccination. Method: immunoSEQ multiplex PCR; TCRdb's copy keeps in-frame clones and lacks some. The table records tens of thousands of clones, almost 85% of them present only once. The sample here was blood, taken before dendritic cell vaccination. These receptor sequences come from a human donor with glioblastoma. Each CDR3 is given with its conserved first and last residue. The D gene is left open where the match is weak. Clone size is shown for a subset of rows, as once, few, many or a class of expanded clone.

d_gene: NA
v_gene: TRBV7-2
j_gene: TRBJ2-2
abundance: NA
CDR3nt: TGTGCCAGCAGCCAGGGACAGAACACCGGGGAGCTGTTTTTT
CDR3aa: CASSQGQNTGELFF

d_gene: TRBD1
v_gene: TRBV28
j_gene: TRBJ1-2
abundance: NA
CDR3nt: TGTGCCAGCAGTTCCCAACTACAGGGGGCGCATGGCTACACCTTC
CDR3aa: CASSSQLQGAHGYTF

d_gene: NA
v_gene: TRBV6-5
j_gene: TRBJ1-3
abundance: few
CDR3nt: TGTGCCAGCAGCCCTAGCCTCTACTCTGGAAACACCATATATTTT
CDR3aa: CASSPSLYSGNTIYF

d_gene: NA
v_gene: TRBV11-3
j_gene: TRBJ1-1
abundance: NA
CDR3nt: TGTGCCAGCAGCTTCAATCAGAACACTGAAGCTTTCTTT
CDR3aa: CASSFNQNTEAFF

d_gene: NA
v_gene: TRBV2
j_gene: TRBJ2-3
abundance: NA
CDR3nt: TGTGCCAGCAAGGGCGGGTTTAGCACAGATACGCAGTATTTT
CDR3aa: CASKGGFSTDTQYF

d_gene: TRBD1
v_gene: TRBV5-4
j_gene: TRBJ2-7
abundance: NA
CDR3nt: TGTGCCAGCAGCCTGACAGGGGGTGGCGACGAGCAGTACTTC
CDR3aa: CASSLTGGGDEQYF

d_gene: TRBD1
v_gene: TRBV6-5
j_gene: TRBJ1-6
abundance: NA
CDR3nt: TGTGCCAGCAGGATTGACAGGGGTTATTCACCCCTCCACTTT
CDR3aa: CASRIDRGYSPLHF

d_gene: NA
v_gene: TRBV6-5
j_gene: TRBJ2-2
abundance: NA
CDR3nt: TGTGCCAGCACCGAACAGGGCTACACCGGGGAGCTGTTTTTT
CDR3aa: CASTEQGYTGELFF

d_gene: NA
v_gene: TRBV25-1
j_gene: TRBJ2-1
abundance: NA
CDR3nt: TGTGCCAGCAGTGTAGAGGCCTTTTACAATGAGCAGTTCTTC
CDR3aa: CASSVEAFYNEQFF

d_gene: NA
v_gene: TRBV19
j_gene: TRBJ1-1
abundance: NA
CDR3nt: TGTGCCAGTAGTATAGAACTTCGCAGGGGTACTTACACTGAAGCTTTCTTT
CDR3aa: CASSIELRRGTYTEAFF

d_gene: NA
v_gene: TRBV11-3
j_gene: TRBJ1-1
abundance: NA
CDR3nt: TGTGCCAGCAGCTCGGACAGCCTGAACACTGAAGCTTTCTTT
CDR3aa: CASSSDSLNTEAFF

d_gene: TRBD1
v_gene: TRBV6-4
j_gene: TRBJ1-6
abundance: NA
CDR3nt: TGTGCCAGCAGTCTACAGGGGTATAATTCACCCCTCCACTTT
CDR3aa: CASSLQGYNSPLHF

d_gene: NA
v_gene: TRBV19
j_gene: TRBJ1-1
abundance: NA
CDR3nt: TGTGCCAGTAGGGTCCGAGGTGCGAACACTGAAGCTTTCTTT
CDR3aa: CASRVRGANTEAFF

d_gene: NA
v_gene: TRBV7-2
j_gene: TRBJ1-4
abundance: NA
CDR3nt: TGTGCCAGCAGCTTAGCGTTCAGGAAACTGTTTTTT
CDR3aa: CASSLAFRKLFF

d_gene: TRBD1
v_gene: TRBV6-5
j_gene: TRBJ2-3
abundance: NA
CDR3nt: TGTGCCAGCAGCCCGGGACAGGGGGCGAATACGCAGTATTTT
CDR3aa: CASSPGQGANTQYF

d_gene: NA
v_gene: TRBV4-1
j_gene: TRBJ1-2
abundance: NA
CDR3nt: TGCGCCAGCAGCCAAGATACAGGGTACTATGGCTACACCTTC
CDR3aa: CASSQDTGYYGYTF

d_gene: TRBD1
v_gene: TRBV6-1
j_gene: TRBJ1-4
abundance: NA
CDR3nt: TGTGCCAGCTGGACAGGGGGGAATGAAAAACTGTTTTTT
CDR3aa: CASWTGGNEKLFF

d_gene: NA
v_gene: TRBV10-3
j_gene: TRBJ1-1
abundance: NA
CDR3nt: TGTGCCATCGGGATGGGGGAGGGCACTGAAGCTTTCTTT
CDR3aa: CAIGMGEGTEAFF

d_gene: NA
v_gene: TRBV6-5
j_gene: TRBJ2-5
abundance: NA
CDR3nt: TGTGCCAGCAGCGGACAGAAAATTGAGGGGACCCAGTACTTC
CDR3aa: CASSGQKIEGTQYF

d_gene: TRBD2
v_gene: TRBV19
j_gene: TRBJ2-1
abundance: NA
CDR3nt: TGTGCCAGTCCCCCCTTCCGGCGGGGGTTTAATGAGCAGTTCTTC
CDR3aa: CASPPFRRGFNEQFF

d_gene: NA
v_gene: TRBV5-4
j_gene: TRBJ1-2
abundance: NA
CDR3nt: TGTGCCAGCAGCCCCCAGGGTAACTATGGCTACACCTTC
CDR3aa: CASSPQGNYGYTF

d_gene: NA
v_gene: TRBV6-1
j_gene: TRBJ2-6
abundance: NA
CDR3nt: TGTGCCAGCAGTGAAGACGGTTTGGTGCTCACTGGGGCCAACGTCCTGACTTTC
CDR3aa: CASSEDGLVLTGANVLTF

d_gene: TRBD2
v_gene: TRBV4-1
j_gene: TRBJ2-3
abundance: NA
CDR3nt: TGCGCCAGCAGCCAGTCTGGGGGACTAGCCCGATCTGATACGCAGTATTTT
CDR3aa: CASSQSGGLARSDTQYF

d_gene: NA
v_gene: TRBV19
j_gene: TRBJ1-6
abundance: NA
CDR3nt: TGTGCCAGTCGTCAGGGGCTCGTTACCTATAATTCACCCCTCCACTTT
CDR3aa: CASRQGLVTYNSPLHF

d_gene: NA
v_gene: TRBV29-1
j_gene: TRBJ2-6
abundance: once
CDR3nt: TGCAGCGCTTCACAGGGAGCTGGGGCCAACGTCCTGACTTTC
CDR3aa: CSASQGAGANVLTF

d_gene: NA
v_gene: TRBV5-1
j_gene: TRBJ1-5
abundance: NA
CDR3nt: TGCGCCAGCAGCTTGTCCGGAGGGGGGGCTGGTCAGCCCCAGCATTTT
CDR3aa: CASSLSGGGAGQPQHF

d_gene: NA
v_gene: TRBV5-4
j_gene: TRBJ1-3
abundance: NA
CDR3nt: TGTGCCAGCGCCATGGACGGAGCCGAGGAGGCTGGAAACACCATATATTTT
CDR3aa: CASAMDGAEEAGNTIYF

d_gene: NA
v_gene: TRBV9
j_gene: TRBJ1-6
abundance: NA
CDR3nt: TGTGCCAGCACCCTTGGGGGCGGCGTCAATAATTCACCCCTCCACTTT
CDR3aa: CASTLGGGVNNSPLHF

d_gene: NA
v_gene: TRBV6-1
j_gene: TRBJ1-5
abundance: NA
CDR3nt: TGTGCCAGCAGTGAGCAGGGGCAGTGGAGCAATCAGCCCCAGCATTTT
CDR3aa: CASSEQGQWSNQPQHF

d_gene: TRBD2
v_gene: TRBV7-3
j_gene: TRBJ2-1
abundance: once
CDR3nt: TGTGCCAGCAGCTTAAGGGGACTAGTGCAGTTCTTC
CDR3aa: CASSLRGLVQFF

d_gene: NA
v_gene: TRBV25-1
j_gene: TRBJ1-1
abundance: NA
CDR3nt: TGTGCCAGCAGTGAATACTCTGAAGCTTTCTTT
CDR3aa: CASSEYSEAFF

d_gene: TRBD2
v_gene: TRBV4-2
j_gene: TRBJ2-2
abundance: NA
CDR3nt: TGTGCCAGCAGCCAACATGGGGCGGGAGGGACCGGGGAGCTGTTTTTT
CDR3aa: CASSQHGAGGTGELFF

d_gene: TRBD1
v_gene: TRBV7-2
j_gene: TRBJ1-3
abundance: NA
CDR3nt: TGTGCCAGCAGCCAACGGACAGGCCTAGGAAACACCATATATTTT
CDR3aa: CASSQRTGLGNTIYF

d_gene: NA
v_gene: TRBV19
j_gene: TRBJ1-3
abundance: NA
CDR3nt: TGTGCCAGTAGGAGACTGAACTCTGGAAACACCATATATTTT
CDR3aa: CASRRLNSGNTIYF

d_gene: NA
v_gene: TRBV9
j_gene: TRBJ1-4
abundance: NA
CDR3nt: TGTGCCAGCAGCATCTCCAGCAGGGGCAACGATGCAACTAATGAAAAACTGTTTTTT
CDR3aa: CASSISSRGNDATNEKLFF

d_gene: NA
v_gene: TRBV6-1
j_gene: TRBJ1-1
abundance: NA
CDR3nt: TGTGCCAGCAGTGAACAACAGAACACTGAAGCTTTCTTT
CDR3aa: CASSEQQNTEAFF

d_gene: NA
v_gene: TRBV5-1
j_gene: TRBJ2-1
abundance: NA
CDR3nt: TGCGCCAGCAGCGGGGGCGCTAGCGGTTCCTACAATGAGCAGTTCTTC
CDR3aa: CASSGGASGSYNEQFF

d_gene: NA
v_gene: TRBV7-9
j_gene: TRBJ2-3
abundance: NA
CDR3nt: TGTGCCAGCAGCTTAGGGCAAACAGGGACAGATACGCAGTATTTT
CDR3aa: CASSLGQTGTDTQYF

d_gene: TRBD1
v_gene: TRBV29-1
j_gene: TRBJ2-4
abundance: NA
CDR3nt: TGCAGCGTTGGGACAGGGGGAAACATTCAGTACTTC
CDR3aa: CSVGTGGNIQYF

d_gene: NA
v_gene: TRBV18
j_gene: TRBJ1-2
abundance: NA
CDR3nt: TGTGCCAGCTCACCAAGCCAGGGGAACGGCTATGGCTACACCTTC
CDR3aa: CASSPSQGNGYGYTF

d_gene: TRBD1
v_gene: TRBV6-5
j_gene: TRBJ1-5
abundance: NA
CDR3nt: TGTGCCAGCAGGAATACTAACAGGGGTCAGCCCCAGCATTTT
CDR3aa: CASRNTNRGQPQHF

d_gene: TRBD2
v_gene: TRBV7-3
j_gene: TRBJ2-3
abundance: NA
CDR3nt: TGTGCCAGCAGCTACCTAGCGGGAGCAGATACGCAGTATTTT
CDR3aa: CASSYLAGADTQYF

d_gene: NA
v_gene: TRBV7-2
j_gene: TRBJ2-5
abundance: NA
CDR3nt: TGTGCCAGCAGCTTAGCGGCGGGGGCGTGGGAGACCCAGTACTTC
CDR3aa: CASSLAAGAWETQYF

d_gene: TRBD1
v_gene: TRBV5-4
j_gene: TRBJ2-7
abundance: NA
CDR3nt: TGTGCCAGCAGCCCGGGACAGGGGGCAAGGTACGAGCAGTACTTC
CDR3aa: CASSPGQGARYEQYF

d_gene: NA
v_gene: TRBV25-1
j_gene: TRBJ1-2
abundance: once
CDR3nt: TGTGCCAGCAGCCCGGACAGTAACTATGGCTACACCTTC
CDR3aa: CASSPDSNYGYTF

d_gene: NA
v_gene: TRBV19
j_gene: TRBJ1-5
abundance: NA
CDR3nt: TGTGCCAGTAGTATAGGGGCGGGGGACCGATATCAGCCCCAGCATTTT
CDR3aa: CASSIGAGDRYQPQHF

d_gene: NA
v_gene: TRBV5-8
j_gene: TRBJ1-5
abundance: NA
CDR3nt: TGTGCCAGCAGCTTGGGAGGAAAGGCGGGCGCGCAGCCCCAGCATTTT
CDR3aa: CASSLGGKAGAQPQHF

d_gene: NA
v_gene: TRBV11-2
j_gene: TRBJ1-1
abundance: NA
CDR3nt: TGTGCCAGCAGCTTATCCAGGGTAATTCCCGAAGCTTTCTTT
CDR3aa: CASSLSRVIPEAFF

d_gene: TRBD1
v_gene: TRBV6-5
j_gene: TRBJ2-2
abundance: NA
CDR3nt: TGTGCCAGCAGTTCCGACAGGGGCAACACCGGGGAGCTGTTTTTT
CDR3aa: CASSSDRGNTGELFF

d_gene: TRBD2
v_gene: TRBV4-2
j_gene: TRBJ2-1
abundance: few
CDR3nt: TGTGCCAGCAGCTCGAAGCGGGGGGATTTTCACAATGAGCAGTTCTTC
CDR3aa: CASSSKRGDFHNEQFF

d_gene: NA
v_gene: TRBV18
j_gene: TRBJ1-4
abundance: once
CDR3nt: TGTGCCAGCTCACCAGCAGGACATAATGAAAAACTGTTTTTT
CDR3aa: CASSPAGHNEKLFF

d_gene: NA
v_gene: TRBV27
j_gene: TRBJ2-3
abundance: NA
CDR3nt: TGTGCCAGCAGTAGTGGGAGGTTAACGGTTACGCAGTATTTT
CDR3aa: CASSSGRLTVTQYF

d_gene: TRBD1
v_gene: TRBV18
j_gene: TRBJ1-1
abundance: NA
CDR3nt: TGTGCCAGCTACACGACAGGGGAAGGCACTGAAGCTTTCTTT
CDR3aa: CASYTTGEGTEAFF